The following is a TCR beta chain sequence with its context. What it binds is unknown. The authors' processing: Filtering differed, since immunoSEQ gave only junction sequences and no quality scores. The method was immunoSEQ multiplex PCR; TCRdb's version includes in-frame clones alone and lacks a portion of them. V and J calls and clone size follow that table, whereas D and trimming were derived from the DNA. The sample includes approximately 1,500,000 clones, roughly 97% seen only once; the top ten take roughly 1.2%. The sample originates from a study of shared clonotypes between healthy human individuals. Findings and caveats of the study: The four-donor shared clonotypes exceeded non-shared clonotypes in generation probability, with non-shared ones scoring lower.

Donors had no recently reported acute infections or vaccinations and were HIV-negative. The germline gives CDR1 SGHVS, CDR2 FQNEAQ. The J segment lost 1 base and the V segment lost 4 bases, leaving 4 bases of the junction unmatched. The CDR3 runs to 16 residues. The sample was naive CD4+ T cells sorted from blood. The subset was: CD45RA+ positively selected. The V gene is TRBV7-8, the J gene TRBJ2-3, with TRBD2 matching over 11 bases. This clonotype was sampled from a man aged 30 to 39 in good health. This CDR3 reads CASSSKTSGGTDTQYF. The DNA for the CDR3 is TGTGCCAGCAGCTCTAAGACTAGCGGGGGCACAGATACGCAGTATTTT. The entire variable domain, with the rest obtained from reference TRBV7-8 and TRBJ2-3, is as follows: GAGVSQSPRYKVAKRGQDVALRCDPISGHVSLFWYQQALGQGPEFLTYFQNEAQLDKSGLPSDRFFAERPEGSVSTLKIQRTQQEDSAVYLCASSSKTSGGTDTQYFGPGTRLTVL.